These 6 T cell receptor beta chains were sequenced from one sample in a study of CD8+ T cells in alopecia areata. The treatment: oral pan-JAK inhibitor, 5-10 mg twice daily. Reverse transcribed after extraction, RNA yielded cDNA as the sequencing template. TCRdb's copy holds only in-frame clones and misses some; the assay was immunoSEQ multiplex PCR. The sample holds under 200,000 clones, about two thirds seen once. This specimen was CD4+ T cells sorted from blood, taken at week 4, from a patient treated with tofacitinib. Receptors originate from a human donor with alopecia areata.

The chain couples TRBV4-2 to TRBJ2-5; D is perhaps TRBD2 (5 bases). Trimming left V 2 bases short and J 4 bases short, with 17 bases between. The germline gives CDR1 LGHNA, CDR2 YNFKEQ. The CDR3 is 16 amino acids. DNA for the CDR3: TGTGCCAGCAGCCAACGCCTCGGTAGCGAGGGAGAGACCCAGTACTTC. This translates into CASSQRLGSEGETQYF.

The rearrangement uses TRBV2 and TRBJ2-5; perhaps D is TRBD1 or TRBD2 (5 bases each). CDR1 is SNHLY, CDR2 FYNNEI, per germline. CDR3 length: 14 residues. V was pared by 8 bases and J by 4 bases, with 17 bases between. CDR3 loop: CASGNGAGAETQYF. The CDR3 nucleotides are TGTGCCAGCGGAAACGGGGCGGGCGCAGAGACCCAGTACTTC.

The rearrangement uses TRBV4-2 and TRBJ1-2; D is possibly TRBD1 (6 bases). Per germline, CDR1 LGHNA and CDR2 YNFKEQ. This CDR3 region has 13 residues. Trimming left V 4 bases short and J 4 bases short, with 10 bases between. The CDR3 loop reads CASSRGQSYGYTF. As DNA, the CDR3 is TGTGCCAGCAGCCGAGGACAGAGCTATGGCTACACCTTC.

V is TRBV5-8 and J is TRBJ1-2; possibly TRBD1 for D (5 bases). Trimming removed 0 bases at V and 4 bases at J, with 7 bases between. This CDR3 is 13 amino acids long. Looked up from germline, CDR1 is SGHTS and CDR2 is YDEGEE. In nucleotides, the CDR3 is TGTGCCAGCAGCTTGGTAGACAGCTATGGCTACACCTTC. It yields the protein CASSLVDSYGYTF.

The genes are TRBV9 and TRBJ1-3; D remains unclear. There are 15 residues in the CDR3. Trimming removed 0 bases at V and 2 bases at J, with 9 bases between. Germline V gene data show CDR1 as SGDLS and CDR2 as YYNGEE. This CDR3 reads CASSVGEWAGNTIYF. Here the CDR3 DNA reads TGTGCCAGCAGCGTAGGCGAATGGGCTGGAAACACCATATATTTT.

This clone was recorded only once. This chain links TRBV27 with TRBJ2-1, with D possibly TRBD2 on 5 matching bases. Germline CDR1 MNHEY, CDR2 SMNVEV (reference sequence). The V gene lost 3 bases and the J gene lost 5 bases, with 11 bases spanning the gap. This CDR3 is 14 amino acids long. This CDR3 reads CASSLSLANNEQFF. The CDR3, as DNA: TGTGCCAGCAGTTTGTCTCTAGCAAACAATGAGCAGTTCTTC.